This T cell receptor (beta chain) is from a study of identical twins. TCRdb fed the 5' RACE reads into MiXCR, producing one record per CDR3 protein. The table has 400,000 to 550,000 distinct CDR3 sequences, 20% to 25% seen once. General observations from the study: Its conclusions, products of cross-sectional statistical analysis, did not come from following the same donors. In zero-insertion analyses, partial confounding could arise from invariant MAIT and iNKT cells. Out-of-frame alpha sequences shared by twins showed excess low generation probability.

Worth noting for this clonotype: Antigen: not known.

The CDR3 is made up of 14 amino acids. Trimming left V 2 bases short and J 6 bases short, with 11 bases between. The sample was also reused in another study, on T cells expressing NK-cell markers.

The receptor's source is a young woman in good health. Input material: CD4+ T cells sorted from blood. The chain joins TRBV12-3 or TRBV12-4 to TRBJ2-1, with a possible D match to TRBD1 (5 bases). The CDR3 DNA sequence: TGTGCCAGCAGTTTAAACAGGCCGCGCAATGAGCAGTTCTTC. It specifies CASSLNRPRNEQFF.